Listed below are T cell receptor beta chains from one sample, sequenced in a study of CD8+CD57+ T cells in acquired aplastic anemia. TCRdb ran MiXCR on the reads and lists one entry per CDR3 protein. The data hold more than 250,000 distinct CDR3 sequences, with 55% to 60% observed a single time. Sequenced input: sorted CD4+, CD8+, or CD8+CD57+ T cells (not recorded which) from PBMCs. Receptors originate from a human donor with severe aplastic anemia or a healthy control (not recorded which). The CDR3 runs from the conserved cysteine through the conserved F or W. The D gene is left open where the match is weak. Clone size is shown for a subset of rows, as once, few, many or a class of expanded clone.

clone size	J gene	V gene	D gene	CDR3 DNA	CDR3 protein
few	TRBJ2-1	TRBV7-2	.	TGTGCCAGCAAATTTTACAATGAGCAGTTCTTC	CASKFYNEQFF
.	TRBJ2-4	TRBV7-9	.	TGTGCCAGCAGCTTAGTATCGGGGCAGGGGTCCATTCAGTACTTC	CASSLVSGQGSIQYF
once	TRBJ2-7	TRBV19	.	TGTGCCAGTAGTCCCGACACTAGTTCCTACGAGCAGTACTTC	CASSPDTSSYEQYF
.	TRBJ1-2	TRBV7-9	.	TGTGCCAGCAGCTTAGCGGGGGCAGGGAGCTATGGCTACACCTTC	CASSLAGAGSYGYTF
few	TRBJ2-7	TRBV15	TRBD1	TGTGCCACCAGCCCACTAGGACAGGGCGATACCTACGAGCAGTACTTC	CATSPLGQGDTYEQYF
few	TRBJ2-7	TRBV5-1	.	TGCGCCAGCAGCGTGGACGTAGCCTACGAGCAGTACTTC	CASSVDVAYEQYF
.	TRBJ1-2	TRBV20-1	.	TGCAGTGCTAGCGGGGATGGCTACACCTTC	CSASGDGYTF
many	TRBJ1-4	TRBV12-3/TRBV12-4	.	TGTGCCAGCACCCGACCCGACAGAAATGAAAAACTGTTTTTT	CASTRPDRNEKLFF
few	TRBJ1-4	TRBV25-1	.	TGTGCCACCGAGGAAAGGGATCAAAAACTGTTTTTT	CATEERDQKLFF
.	TRBJ1-6	TRBV9	.	TGTGCCAGCAGCGTAGGGACATTGAATTCACCCCTCCACTTT	CASSVGTLNSPLHF
many	TRBJ2-7	TRBV30	TRBD2	TGTGCCTGGAGTTCTCGCGGGGGGCTCTACGAGCAGTACTTC	CAWSSRGGLYEQYF
.	TRBJ1-4	TRBV7-9	.	TGTGCCGTCCCAAATTTGGAAAAACTGTTTTTT	CAVPNLEKLFF
.	TRBJ1-1	TRBV15	.	TGTGCCACCAGCAGGGGGGCAGTAATACGGAGTGAAGCCTTCTTT	CATSRGAVIRSEAFF
.	TRBJ2-6	TRBV2	.	TGTGCCAGCGTCAGACTCTCTGGGGCCAACGTCCTGACTTTC	CASVRLSGANVLTF
.	TRBJ1-1	TRBV5-4	.	TGTGCCAGCAGTTCCATGGGGACATGGGACACTGAAGCTTTCTTT	CASSSMGTWDTEAFF
.	TRBJ1-1	TRBV20-1	.	TGCAGGACCACTCTAGCGGGCGTTGTAGCTTTCTTT	CRTTLAGVVAFF
many	TRBJ2-7	TRBV29-1	TRBD1	TGCAGCGTTTGGGGGACAGGGGTCTCCTACGAGCAGTACTTC	CSVWGTGVSYEQYF
.	TRBJ2-3	TRBV10-1	.	TGCGCCAGCAGTGAGGTCAGGAGCACAGATACGCAGTATTTT	CASSEVRSTDTQYF
.	TRBJ2-7	TRBV7-2	.	TGTGCCAGCAGCCCCGGTTACTCCTACGAGCAGTACTTC	CASSPGYSYEQYF
.	TRBJ1-2	TRBV5-1	.	TGCGCCAGCAGCTTGGATGCGCAGGTTAACTATGGCTACACCTTC	CASSLDAQVNYGYTF
.	TRBJ2-1	TRBV6-2/TRBV6-3	.	TGTGCCAGCACCCCCCCAAGGGGTCTCCCCACCCCATACAATGAGCAGTTCTTC	CASTPPRGLPTPYNEQFF
many	TRBJ1-2	TRBV2	.	TGTGCCAGCAGCGAACAGGTTGCCTACACCTTC	CASSEQVAYTF
.	TRBJ2-2	TRBV7-3	.	TGTGCCAGCAGCGCACAGGGCCCACCGAACACCGGGGAGCTGTTTTTT	CASSAQGPPNTGELFF
many	TRBJ2-3	TRBV7-7	.	TGTGCTAGCAGCTCCTCGGGGGGCACAGATACGCAGTATTTT	CASSSSGGTDTQYF
.	TRBJ2-1	TRBV20-1	.	TGCAGTGCTAGTAGACATGAGCAGTTCTTC	CSASRHEQFF
many	TRBJ1-2	TRBV6-6	.	TGTGCCAGCATCACCGGGCCCCAGAACTATGGCGGCTACACCTTC	CASITGPQNYGGYTF
many	TRBJ1-4	TRBV3-1	TRBD1	TGTGCCAGCAGCCTAGGGGGCGCGAGTGAAAAACTGTTTTTT	CASSLGGASEKLFF
.	TRBJ1-3	TRBV7-3	.	TGTGCCAGCAGCTCGCCGGACACCATATATTTT	CASSSPDTIYF
.	TRBJ2-5	TRBV20-1	TRBD2	TGCAGTGCCAGCCAAGCGGGGGGGTACCAAGAGACCCAGTACTTC	CSASQAGGYQETQYF
many	TRBJ2-7	TRBV4-3	.	TGCGCCAGCAGCCAAGGTGGCCAGGACCTCTACGAGCAGTACTTC	CASSQGGQDLYEQYF
.	TRBJ2-2	TRBV7-8	TRBD1	TGTGCCAGCAGCTTAGACGGGACAGGGGTTGCCGGGGAGCTGTTTTTT	CASSLDGTGVAGELFF
many	TRBJ1-6	TRBV27	.	TGTGCCAGCAGTTTATCGGCTATCGGATCACATTCACCCCTCCACTTT	CASSLSAIGSHSPLHF
few	TRBJ2-7	TRBV27	.	TGTGCCAGCACTACAAGTCGGGGGCTGGGTGAGCAGTACTTC	CASTTSRGLGEQYF
.	TRBJ2-5	TRBV5-1	.	TGCGCCAGCAGCTTGGCCGGTACCAACCAAGAGACCCAGTACTTC	CASSLAGTNQETQYF
many	TRBJ1-2	TRBV29-1	.	TGCAGCGTTGACAGGGTGAACTATGGCTACACCTTC	CSVDRVNYGYTF
.	TRBJ1-1	TRBV7-3	.	TGTGCCAGCACCGGGGGGGCAGGAGAAGCTTTCTTT	CASTGGAGEAFF
.	TRBJ1-2	TRBV11-2	.	TGTGCCAGCAGCTCCCCTCGGGACGGTTATGGCTACACCTTC	CASSSPRDGYGYTF
few	TRBJ2-7	TRBV10-1	TRBD2	TGCGCCAGCAGTGAAGGTGCGGGAGTCTACGAGCAGTACTTC	CASSEGAGVYEQYF
few	TRBJ2-1	TRBV7-9	.	TGTGCCAGCAGCTTAGAGGTTAATGAGCAGTTCTTC	CASSLEVNEQFF
.	TRBJ2-2	TRBV6-4	TRBD2	TGTGCCAGCAGAAGGACTAGCGGGAGTCCCGGGGAGCTGTTTTTT	CASRRTSGSPGELFF
.	TRBJ1-1	TRBV10-3	.	TGTGCCATCAGTGGCGGCAGCCTGAACACTGAAGCTTTCTTT	CAISGGSLNTEAFF
.	TRBJ1-3	TRBV7-7	.	TGTGCTAGCAGCCTCCCGGACGGGGGTTCTGGAAACACCATATATTTT	CASSLPDGGSGNTIYF
.	TRBJ2-6	TRBV7-2	.	TGTGCCAGCACCGCCCTCGGGGCCAACGTCCTGACTTTC	CASTALGANVLTF